Below, 2 T cell receptor beta chains from the same sample are listed, as sequenced in a study of cytomegalovirus exposure and HLA in healthy donors. A multiplex PCR was run with 60 Vbeta primers and 13 Jbeta primers. Sequencing used immunoSEQ multiplex PCR; TCRdb keeps in-frame clones, though not all of them. The sample lists about 120,000 clones, roughly 69% occurring once. The specimen was PBMCs. These receptors originate from a woman in her forties in good health and CMV-seropositive.

The rearrangement joins TRBV28 to TRBJ2-7; maybe TRBD2 (5 bases). This CDR3 has 13 residues. CDR1 and CDR2 (germline): MDHEN, SYDVKM. Trimming left V 4 bases short and J 4 bases short, with 11 bases between. CDR3 sequence reads: CASSSGRDYEQYF. The CDR3 DNA follows: TGTGCCAGCAGTTCCGGACGGGATTACGAGCAGTACTTC. Together with reference TRBV28 and TRBJ2-7, the CDR3 gives the full variable domain: DVKVTQSSRYLVKRTGEKVFLECVQDMDHENMFWYRQDPGLGLRLIYFSYDVKMKEKGDIPEGYSVSREKKERFSLILESASTNQTSMYLCASSSGRDYEQYFGPGTRLTVT.

The chain has TRBV7-2 and TRBJ1-2, with D possibly being TRBD1 (5 bases). V was cut by 1 base and J by 4 bases, with 19 bases left in between. There are 17 residues in the CDR3. Germline V gives CDR1 SGHTA, CDR2 FQGNSA. CDR3 region: CASSLGGAGSGIYGYTF. DNA for the CDR3: TGTGCCAGCAGCTTAGGGGGTGCAGGGTCGGGTATCTATGGCTACACCTTC.